Listed below are T cell receptor beta chains from one sample, sequenced in a study of neoadjuvant anti-PD-1 for oral cavity cancer. Only in-frame clones appear in the TCRdb table, and some are missing; sequencing was by immunoSEQ multiplex PCR. The repertoire has about 14,000 clones, about two thirds of them found once; the top ten carry roughly 2.9%. This specimen was PBMCs, taken after nivolumab (anti-PD-1) treatment. These receptors all come from a person between 40 and 85 years old with oral cavity squamous cell carcinoma. Each CDR3 is given without its conserved first and last residue. A D gene is named only where the DNA matches it firmly. Rows give clone size only sometimes, using once, few, many, or a class for an expanded clone.

d_gene | j_gene | abundance | v_gene | CDR3aa
TRBD1 | TRBJ2-7 | NA | TRBV5-1 | ASSQGQVGEQY
TRBD1 | TRBJ1-3 | NA | TRBV29-1 | SARGQGENTIY
NA | TRBJ2-5 | NA | TRBV5-1 | ASSLMSASPETQY
TRBD1 | TRBJ1-3 | NA | TRBV6-1 | ASSRTGFGNTIY
TRBD1 | TRBJ1-1 | NA | TRBV12-5 | ASGRQGDTEAF
NA | TRBJ1-2 | NA | TRBV20-1 | SGVDTGGYT
TRBD1 | TRBJ2-7 | NA | TRBV5-1 | ASSLEVRDRGGYEQY
NA | TRBJ2-5 | NA | TRBV6-1 | ASSEASGRGRETQY
NA | TRBJ2-2 | NA | TRBV2 | ASSEAVITGELF
TRBD2 | TRBJ2-7 | NA | TRBV7-6 | ASSLDSGLVYEQY
TRBD1 | TRBJ2-1 | NA | TRBV30 | AWSALGTGRGI
NA | TRBJ1-2 | NA | TRBV11-1 | ASSLGGSGSGYT
NA | TRBJ1-5 | NA | TRBV30 | AWTETDSNQPQH
NA | TRBJ2-2 | NA | TRBV6-1 | ASSEGLGVPGELF
TRBD2 | TRBJ2-2 | NA | TRBV6-5 | ASRSTSGSTGELF
NA | TRBJ2-3 | NA | TRBV10-3 | AISENSGFGTQY
NA | TRBJ2-1 | NA | TRBV5-1 | ASSSPGVAASSYNEQF
NA | TRBJ1-1 | NA | TRBV6-4 | ASKNTNQNTEAF
NA | TRBJ2-7 | NA | TRBV6-1 | ASSEVGDITYYEQY
TRBD1 | TRBJ2-7 | few | TRBV5-5 | ASSSPGQGPSYEQY
TRBD2 | TRBJ2-7 | few | TRBV2 | ASREPTSGMYEQY
NA | TRBJ1-5 | NA | TRBV6-1 | ASNPGLISNQPQH
NA | TRBJ2-1 | NA | TRBV6-6 | ASRGGPYNEQF
TRBD2 | TRBJ2-5 | once | TRBV14 | ASSPIGTSGRARETQY
NA | TRBJ1-3 | NA | TRBV6-1 | ASSGRGAKASGNTIY
NA | TRBJ2-7 | NA | TRBV7-8 | ASSLGWTYSYEQY
NA | TRBJ1-1 | NA | TRBV5-1 | ASSSGMGEAF
TRBD2 | TRBJ2-7 | NA | TRBV10-3 | AISESSGSYEQY
NA | TRBJ1-2 | few | TRBV19 | ASRWTANYGYT
TRBD1 | TRBJ1-5 | NA | TRBV7-8 | ASSLAGGAGQPQH
NA | TRBJ2-5 | NA | TRBV6-5 | ASISTGGSPGTQY
NA | TRBJ2-2 | NA | TRBV5-1 | ASSLGNTGELF